The source of this T cell receptor beta chain is a study of T-cell reconstitution after alpha-beta-depleted transplantation in children. Study conclusions and caveats: In some patients, recipient T cells and intrathymic progenitors surviving conditioning explained high day-60 diversity. Two months or so post-transplant, alpha-beta T cells reportedly derived from several hundred expanded graft clones. A year had passed since transplant, and T-cell counts and diversity by then came mostly from newly produced T cells.

Per the germline V gene, CDR1 is SEHNR and CDR2 is FQNEAQ (reference sequence). The CDR3 covers 14 residues. Trimming removed 3 bases at V and 2 bases at J, with 10 bases between. This clonotype was detected many times. What it binds is unknown. For TCRbeta, the library was prepared with unique molecular identifiers. TCRdb passed the PCR reads through MiXCR, listing each CDR3 protein once. The table shows about 460,000 distinct CDR3 sequences, with about 10% occurring only once. The chain has TRBV7-9 and TRBJ1-1; possible D gene TRBD1, 5 bases. The receptor's source is a child aged 2 to 10 with inherited bone marrow failure, due to receive a stem cell transplant. Sequencing was performed on PBMCs, taken before TCRalphabeta/CD19-depleted stem cell transplant. CDR3 sequence reads: CASSLGGDNTEAFF. DNA for the CDR3: TGTGCCAGCAGCTTGGGGGGGGACAACACTGAAGCTTTCTTT.